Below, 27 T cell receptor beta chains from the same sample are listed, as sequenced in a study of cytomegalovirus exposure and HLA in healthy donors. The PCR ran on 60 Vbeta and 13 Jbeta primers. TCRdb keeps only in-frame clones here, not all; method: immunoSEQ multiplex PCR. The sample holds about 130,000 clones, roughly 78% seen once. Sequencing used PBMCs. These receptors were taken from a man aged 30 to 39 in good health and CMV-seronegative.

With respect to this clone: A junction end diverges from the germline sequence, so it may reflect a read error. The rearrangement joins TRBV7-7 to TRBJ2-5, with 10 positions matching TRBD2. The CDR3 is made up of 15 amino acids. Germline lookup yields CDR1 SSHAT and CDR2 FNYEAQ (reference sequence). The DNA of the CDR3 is TGTGCTAGCAGCTTTTTAGCGGGGGGACAAGAGACCCAGTACTTC. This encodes CASSFLAGGQETQYF.

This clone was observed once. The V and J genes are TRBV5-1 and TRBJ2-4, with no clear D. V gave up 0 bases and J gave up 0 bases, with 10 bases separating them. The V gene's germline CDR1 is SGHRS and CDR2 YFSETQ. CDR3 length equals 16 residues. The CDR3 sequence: CASSLGGGPAKNIQYF. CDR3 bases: TGCGCCAGCAGCTTGGGCGGTGGCCCAGCCAAAAACATTCAGTACTTC.

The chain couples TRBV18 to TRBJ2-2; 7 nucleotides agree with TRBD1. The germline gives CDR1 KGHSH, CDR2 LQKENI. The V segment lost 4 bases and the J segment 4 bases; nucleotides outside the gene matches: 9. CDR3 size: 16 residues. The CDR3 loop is CASSRVEGAITGELFF. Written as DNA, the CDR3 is TGTGCCAGCTCACGAGTTGAGGGGGCAATCACCGGGGAGCTGTTTTTT.

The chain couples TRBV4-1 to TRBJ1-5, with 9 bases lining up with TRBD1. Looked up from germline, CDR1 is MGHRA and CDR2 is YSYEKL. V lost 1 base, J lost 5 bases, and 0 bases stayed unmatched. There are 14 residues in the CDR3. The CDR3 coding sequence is TGCGCCAGCAGCCAAGGGACAGGGGATCAGCCCCAGCATTTT. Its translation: CASSQGTGDQPQHF.

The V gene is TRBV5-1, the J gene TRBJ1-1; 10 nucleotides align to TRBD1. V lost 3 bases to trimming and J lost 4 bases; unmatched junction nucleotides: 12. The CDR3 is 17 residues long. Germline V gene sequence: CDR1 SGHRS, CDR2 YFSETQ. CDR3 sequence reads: CASSSLDGQGGSTEAFF. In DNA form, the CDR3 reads TGCGCCAGCAGCTCCTTGGATGGACAGGGGGGGAGCACTGAAGCTTTCTTT.

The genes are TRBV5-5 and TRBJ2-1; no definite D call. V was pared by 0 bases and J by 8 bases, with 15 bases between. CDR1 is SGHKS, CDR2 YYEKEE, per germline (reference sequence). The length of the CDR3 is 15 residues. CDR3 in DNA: TGTGCCAGCAGCTTGGTTTGGTTCAATGTAGATGAGCAGTTCTTC. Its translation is CASSLVWFNVDEQFF.

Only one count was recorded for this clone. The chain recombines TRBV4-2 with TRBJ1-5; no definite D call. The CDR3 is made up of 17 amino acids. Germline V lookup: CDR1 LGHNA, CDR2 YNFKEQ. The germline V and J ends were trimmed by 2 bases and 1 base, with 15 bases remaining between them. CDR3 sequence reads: CASSQTPARISNQPQHF. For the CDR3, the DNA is TGTGCCAGCAGCCAAACACCGGCGAGGATAAGCAATCAGCCCCAGCATTTT.

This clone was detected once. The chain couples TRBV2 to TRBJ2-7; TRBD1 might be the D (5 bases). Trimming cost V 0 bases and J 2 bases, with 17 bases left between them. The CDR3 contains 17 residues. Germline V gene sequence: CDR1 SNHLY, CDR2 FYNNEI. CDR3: CASSEALLEQATYEQYF. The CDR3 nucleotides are TGTGCCAGCAGTGAAGCGCTTCTAGAACAGGCGACCTACGAGCAGTACTTC.

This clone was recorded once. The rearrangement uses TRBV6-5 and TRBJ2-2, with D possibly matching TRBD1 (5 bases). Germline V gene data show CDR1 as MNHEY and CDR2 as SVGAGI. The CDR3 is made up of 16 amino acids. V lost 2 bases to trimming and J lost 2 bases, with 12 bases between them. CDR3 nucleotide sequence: TGTGCCAGCAGTTACCCGTCAGGGCCCAACACCGGGGAGCTGTTTTTT. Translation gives CASSYPSGPNTGELFF.

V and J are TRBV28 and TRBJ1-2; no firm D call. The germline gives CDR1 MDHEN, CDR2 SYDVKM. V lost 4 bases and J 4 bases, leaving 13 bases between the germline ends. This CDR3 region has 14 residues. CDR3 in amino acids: CASSSPIWSYGYTF. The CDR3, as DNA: TGTGCCAGCAGTTCCCCGATCTGGAGCTATGGCTACACCTTC.

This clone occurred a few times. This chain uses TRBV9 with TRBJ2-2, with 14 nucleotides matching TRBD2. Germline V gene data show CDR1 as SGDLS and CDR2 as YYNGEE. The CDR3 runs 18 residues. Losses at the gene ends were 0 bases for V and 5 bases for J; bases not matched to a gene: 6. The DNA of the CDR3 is TGTGCCAGCAGCGTAGGACTAGCGGGGGGGCCAAAGACCGGGGAGCTGTTTTTT. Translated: CASSVGLAGGPKTGELFF.

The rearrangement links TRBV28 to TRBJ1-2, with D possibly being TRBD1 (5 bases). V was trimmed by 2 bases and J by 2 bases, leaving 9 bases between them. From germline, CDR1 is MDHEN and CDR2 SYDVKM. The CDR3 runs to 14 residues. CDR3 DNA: TGTGCCAGCAGTTTACTGGCAGGGAACTATGGCTACACCTTC. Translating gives CASSLLAGNYGYTF.

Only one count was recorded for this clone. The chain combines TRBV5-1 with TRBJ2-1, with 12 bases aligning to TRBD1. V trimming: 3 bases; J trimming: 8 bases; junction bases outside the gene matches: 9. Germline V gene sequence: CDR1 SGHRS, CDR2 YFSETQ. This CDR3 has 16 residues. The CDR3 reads CASSSFRDRGLDEQFF. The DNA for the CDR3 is TGCGCCAGCAGCTCGTTCCGGGACAGGGGGCTCGATGAGCAGTTCTTC.

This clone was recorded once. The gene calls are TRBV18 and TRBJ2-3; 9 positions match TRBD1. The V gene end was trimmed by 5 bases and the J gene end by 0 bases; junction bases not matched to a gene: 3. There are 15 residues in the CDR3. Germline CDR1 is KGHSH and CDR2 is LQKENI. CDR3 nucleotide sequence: TGTGCCAGCTCAACAGGGGGCGCGAGCACAGATACGCAGTATTTT. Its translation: CASSTGGASTDTQYF. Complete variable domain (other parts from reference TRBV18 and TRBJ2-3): NAGVMQNPRHLVRRRGQEARLRCSPMKGHSHVYWYRQLPEEGLKFMVYLQKENIIDESGMPKERFSAEFPKEGPSILRIQQVVRGDSAAYFCASSTGGASTDTQYFGPGTRLTVL.

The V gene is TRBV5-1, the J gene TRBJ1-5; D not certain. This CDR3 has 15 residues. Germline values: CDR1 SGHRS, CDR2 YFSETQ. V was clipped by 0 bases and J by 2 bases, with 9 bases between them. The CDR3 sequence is CASSLGPAGNQPQHF. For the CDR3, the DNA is TGCGCCAGCAGCTTGGGACCAGCGGGCAATCAGCCCCAGCATTTT.

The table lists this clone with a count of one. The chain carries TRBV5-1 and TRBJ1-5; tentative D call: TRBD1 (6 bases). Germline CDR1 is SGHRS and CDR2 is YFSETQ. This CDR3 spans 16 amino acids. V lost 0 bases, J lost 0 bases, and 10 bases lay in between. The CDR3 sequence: CASSLGSGDSNQPQHF. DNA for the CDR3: TGCGCCAGCAGCTTGGGGTCAGGGGATAGCAATCAGCCCCAGCATTTT.

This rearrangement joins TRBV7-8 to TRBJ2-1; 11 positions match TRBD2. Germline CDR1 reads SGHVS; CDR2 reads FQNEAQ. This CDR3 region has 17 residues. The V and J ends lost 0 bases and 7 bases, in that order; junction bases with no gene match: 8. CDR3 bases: TGTGCCAGCAGCTTAGCGAGGTTAGCGGGGGGGCGTAATGAGCAGTTCTTC. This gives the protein CASSLARLAGGRNEQFF. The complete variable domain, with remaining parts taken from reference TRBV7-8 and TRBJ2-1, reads GAGVSQSPRYKVAKRGQDVALRCDPISGHVSLFWYQQALGQGPEFLTYFQNEAQLDKSGLPSDRFFAERPEGSVSTLKIQRTQQEDSAVYLCASSLARLAGGRNEQFFGPGTRLTVL.

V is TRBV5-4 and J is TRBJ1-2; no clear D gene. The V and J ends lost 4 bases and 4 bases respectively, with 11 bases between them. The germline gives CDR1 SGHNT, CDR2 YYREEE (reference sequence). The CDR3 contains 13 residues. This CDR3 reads CASSLRAFYGYTF. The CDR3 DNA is TGTGCCAGCAGCCTGCGGGCCTTCTATGGCTACACCTTC.

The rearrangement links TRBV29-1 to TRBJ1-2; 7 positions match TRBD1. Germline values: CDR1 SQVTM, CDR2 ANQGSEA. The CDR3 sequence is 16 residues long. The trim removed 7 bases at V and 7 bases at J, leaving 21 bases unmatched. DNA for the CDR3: TGCAGCGCGACCCGGGACAGTGATCCCGGCGTGAGTGGCTACACCTTC. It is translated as CSATRDSDPGVSGYTF.

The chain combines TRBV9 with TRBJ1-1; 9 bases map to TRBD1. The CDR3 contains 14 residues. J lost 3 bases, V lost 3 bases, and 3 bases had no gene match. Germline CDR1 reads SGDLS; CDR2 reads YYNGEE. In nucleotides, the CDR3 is TGTGCCAGCAGCGAACAGGGGGCGTACACTGAAGCTTTCTTT. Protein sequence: CASSEQGAYTEAFF.

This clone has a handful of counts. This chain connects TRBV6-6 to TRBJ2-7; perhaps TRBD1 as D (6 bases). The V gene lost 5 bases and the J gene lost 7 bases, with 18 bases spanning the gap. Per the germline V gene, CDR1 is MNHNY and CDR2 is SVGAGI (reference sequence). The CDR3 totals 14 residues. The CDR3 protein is CASSPTTAGTEQYF. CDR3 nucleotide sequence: TGTGCCAGCAGTCCTACGACAGCAGGGACAGAGCAGTACTTC.

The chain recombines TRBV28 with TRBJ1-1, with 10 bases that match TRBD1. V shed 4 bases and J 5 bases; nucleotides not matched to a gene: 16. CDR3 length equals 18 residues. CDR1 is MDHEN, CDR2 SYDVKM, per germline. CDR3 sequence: CASSSYRDRGKARTEAFF. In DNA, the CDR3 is TGTGCCAGCAGTTCATATCGGGACAGGGGAAAAGCAAGGACTGAAGCTTTCTTT. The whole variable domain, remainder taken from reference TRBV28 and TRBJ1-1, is DVKVTQSSRYLVKRTGEKVFLECVQDMDHENMFWYRQDPGLGLRLIYFSYDVKMKEKGDIPEGYSVSREKKERFSLILESASTNQTSMYLCASSSYRDRGKARTEAFFGQGTRLTVV.

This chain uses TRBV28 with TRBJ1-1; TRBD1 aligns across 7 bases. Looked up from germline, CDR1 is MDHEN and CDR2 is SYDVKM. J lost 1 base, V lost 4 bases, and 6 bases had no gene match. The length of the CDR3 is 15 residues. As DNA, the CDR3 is TGTGCCAGCAGTTCAACAGGGGTCGGGAACACTGAAGCTTTCTTT. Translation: CASSSTGVGNTEAFF.

The CDR3 nucleotides are TGTGCCAGCAGCTTGGGCGGGGGGGCCGAAAATGAGCAGTTCTTC. The encoded protein is CASSLGGGAENEQFF. This chain uses TRBV7-9 with TRBJ2-1; TRBD2 aligns across 9 bases. Trimming took 3 bases from V and 7 from J; bases not matched to a gene: 7. From germline, CDR1 is SEHNR and CDR2 FQNEAQ (reference sequence). This CDR3 has 15 residues.

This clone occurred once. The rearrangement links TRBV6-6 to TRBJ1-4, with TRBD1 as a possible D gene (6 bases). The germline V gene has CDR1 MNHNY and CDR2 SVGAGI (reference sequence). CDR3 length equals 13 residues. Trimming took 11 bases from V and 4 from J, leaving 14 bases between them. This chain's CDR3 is CASRQVYNEKLFF. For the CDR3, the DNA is TGTGCCTCCCGACAGGTGTATAATGAAAAACTGTTTTTT.

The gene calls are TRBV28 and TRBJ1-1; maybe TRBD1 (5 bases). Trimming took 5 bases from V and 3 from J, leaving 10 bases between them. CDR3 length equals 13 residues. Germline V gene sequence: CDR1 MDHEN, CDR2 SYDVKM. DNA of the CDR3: TGTGCCAGCAGTAGTAGACAGCACACTGAAGCTTTCTTT. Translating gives CASSSRQHTEAFF.

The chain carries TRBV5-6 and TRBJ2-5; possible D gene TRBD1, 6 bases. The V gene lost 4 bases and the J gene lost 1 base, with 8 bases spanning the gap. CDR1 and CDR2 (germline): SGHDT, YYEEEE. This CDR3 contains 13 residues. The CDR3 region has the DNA TGTGCCAGCAGCAAGGACAGCCAAGAGACCCAGTACTTC. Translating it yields CASSKDSQETQYF. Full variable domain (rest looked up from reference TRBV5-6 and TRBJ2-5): DAGVTQSPTHLIKTRGQQVTLRCSPKSGHDTVSWYQQALGQGPQFIFQYYEEEERQRGNFPDRFSGHQFPNYSSELNVNALLLGDSALYLCASSKDSQETQYFGPGTRLLVL.